This T cell receptor (beta chain) stems from a study of shared clonotypes between healthy human individuals (dated by TCRdb to 2019 to 2021). Broadly, across the study: A couple of women and a few men aged 18 to 49 years were included in the cohort. Per donor, three plates each were used for CD4 naive and CD4 memory, two for CD8 naive, and one for CD8 memory. The study deeply sequenced blood TCR repertoires of five healthy adults to estimate repertoire size and the extent of clonotype sharing between individuals. Libraries were prepared and TCR repertoires were sequenced by different laboratories using diverse techniques, in order to increase sequencing depth and limit assay-specific biases. Leukapheresis yielded between about 0.9 and 9.5 billion PBMCs per donor.

Using the deep immunoSEQ assay, TCR CDR3 regions were amplified from genomic DNA by multiplex PCR. For each cell subset, the extracted genomic DNA was distributed evenly across all wells of several immunoSEQ 96-well plates, and each plate served as one replicate. For sorted subsets, around 0.2 ug genomic DNA, equal to 30,000 to 35,000 T cell genomes, was loaded into each replicate PCR. The purified libraries were quantified using a Qubit 3.0 fluorometer, sized with a Bioanalyzer 2100, and then quantified again using the KAPA Library Quantification kit. A separate single-read 150-cycle Illumina NextSeq 550 flow cell was used to sequence each immunoSEQ 96-well plate. Under the source paper's analysis protocol: Because the immunoSEQ output included only junctional sequences and no quality scores, the filtering could not be the same as the filtering used for full-length reads. To assign V/J genes and CDR3, sequences were annotated against IMGT germline references using PyIR, a Python wrapper for IgBLAST v1.9. Reads were filtered out if the reads had weak V/J assignments (E-value above 1e-6), no CDR3, stop codons, out-of-frame junctions, or ambiguous translated residues. V3J clonotypes were defined by identical inferred V gene, J gene, and CDR3 amino acid sequence. Percentage overlap between repertoires was computed as shared unique clonotypes divided by the size of the smaller repertoire. Repertoire richness was assessed with RTK rarefaction, the Chao1 estimator, and Recon v2.1 estimates of unobserved clonotypes. OLGA was used to compute generation probabilities for all TCRbeta clonotypes that the gDNA method yielded from a handful of donors. TCRdb carries this immuneACCESS record with in-frame sequences only. Its versions omit some clonotypes, under half of them owing to an unresolved V gene in the studies checked, with the rest unexplained. That table supplies the V and J calls and clone size; D and trimming were determined from the DNA. A total of 2.3 million or so clones appear in this sample, 93% of them only once. Jointly, the top ten make up about 0.41% of the sample.

The research as a whole found: Pairwise subsampling indicated that sequencing depth was expected to affect the degree of clonotype sharing among donors. Sharing across a handful of donors was observed for around 5% of naive CD4, under 4% of naive CD8, about 2.5% of memory CD4, and around 0.44% of memory CD8 clonotypes. Incomplete sequencing was indicated by rarefaction of sorted-subset datasets, despite the large sequencing depth. Because the study included only a small number of donors, the genetic and exposure-history diversity represented was limited. Sampling was restricted to blood, and TCR repertoires in tissues likely differ from the TCR repertoires found in blood. Compared with non-shared clonotypes, the clonotypes found in all four sorted-subset donors had higher generation probabilities. Larger estimated clonotype richness was generally found for naive subsets than for memory subsets.

Healthy HIV-negative adults with no recently reported acute infections or vaccinations were included as donors. Every donor was a Caucasian adult residing in Nashville, Tennessee, USA. Magnetic negative selection was used to enrich CD4+ T cells, after which naive cells were positively selected on CD45RA and the negative fraction became the memory subset. Blood was obtained by leukapheresis, after which PBMCs were separated by Ficoll-Histopaque density gradient centrifugation and cryopreserved in liquid nitrogen vapor phase. Analytical flow cytometry was used to check the purity and quantity of every magnetically sorted T cell population. From each sorted fraction, genomic DNA was isolated and quantified by UV absorbance on a Nanodrop 2000c. This clone was picked up one time. Its antigen target is currently unknown. No quality values exist for individual bases; no much larger clone is one base distant.

A distance of 10 bases separates the germline ends of V and J, which lose 1 base and 0 bases respectively. CDR1 and CDR2 are read off the germline V gene as LGHNA and YSLEER. From the cysteine through the phenylalanine, the CDR3 covers 16 amino acids. Only the CDR3 region is kept as DNA, spanning 48 bases read in frame from base 1. The TCR comes from a man younger than 30 in good health. Some clones in this sample may be carry-over from other donors' samples. Sequenced sample: naive CD4+ T cells from PBMCs. In the paper's terms, the cell subset or site label means: CD45RA+ positively selected. This receptor chain uses TRBV4-3 and TRBJ2-1; the D gene remains uncertain. This receptor has the CDR3 CASSQVASSSYNEQFF. The DNA is as follows: TGCGCCAGCAGCCAAGTTGCATCGAGCTCCTACAATGAGCAGTTCTTC.